This T cell receptor beta chain was retrieved from a study of blood T cell repertoires in COVID-19. Study-level information: Acute-phase and convalescent COVID-19 samples originated in the United States, Italy and Spain. The cDNA or gDNA used as material had been derived from T cells, B-cell-depleted T cells, or PBMCs.

Per the study methods: Counts of nucleated cells, estimated from reference gene primer amplification, were obtained. Profiled with immunoSEQ multiplex PCR; TCRdb holds only in-frame clones, not every one. That table supplies the V and J calls and clone size; D and trimming were determined from the DNA. Here the sample spans under 30,000 clones, around 86% being singletons. The CDR3 contains 16 residues. The chain combines TRBV21-1 with TRBJ2-5; no check of the table's D call, TRBD2, against the DNA was made. TRBV21-1 is reported as a pseudogene. The sequenced sample consisted of peripheral blood. The receptor comes from a human donor with active COVID-19. The donor label of this sample is uncertain. The CDR3 sequence is CASSKPGGRGEETQYF. The CDR3 coding sequence is TGTGCCAGCAGCAAACCGGGCGGGAGGGGAGAAGAGACCCAGTACTTC.